The 23 T cell receptor beta chains given below trace back to one sample, sequenced in a study of blood T cells in healthy people across ages. Together with a sample-barcoded 5' primer, a J-beta primer mix was included in a second PCR lasting 7 to 11 cycles. A single record per CDR3 protein comes from TCRdb applying MiXCR to the 5' RACE reads. Of some 1.5 million distinct CDR3 sequences listed, under 55% are singletons. The sequenced sample was blood. The receptors here all came from a woman aged 18 to 35 in good health.

The chain joins TRBV10-3 to TRBJ2-7; possible D gene TRBD2, 7 bases. The V end lost 3 bases, the J end lost 5 bases, and 17 bases lay between the germline ends. Per the germline V gene, CDR1 is ENHRY and CDR2 is SYGVKD. The CDR3 totals 15 residues. This CDR3 is CAISDPTGRVHEQYF. CDR3 DNA sequence: TGTGCCATCAGTGACCCCACAGGGAGGGTACACGAGCAGTACTTC.

In its sample, this clonotype was seen a few times. V is TRBV2 and J is TRBJ2-1, with TRBD1 matching over 9 bases. Germline values: CDR1 SNHLY, CDR2 FYNNEI. The length of the CDR3 is 15 residues. The ends lost 4 bases at V and 7 bases at J; junction bases unmatched: 8. The CDR3 nucleotides are TGTGCCAGCAGTGGCCGGGACAGGGTTTATAATGAGCAGTTCTTC. Translating gives CASSGRDRVYNEQFF.

The table lists this clonotype with a few counts. The chain is built from TRBV4-3 and TRBJ1-6; TRBD1 is a possible D gene (6 bases). The ends were cut back, 5 bases at V and 10 bases at J, with 12 bases in the middle. The CDR3 runs 13 residues. CDR1 and CDR2 from the germline V gene are LGHNA and YSLEER. The DNA of the CDR3 is TGCGCCAGCAGCGACAGGATTTTCTCACCCCTCCACTTT. This codes for CASSDRIFSPLHF.

This clonotype was seen a handful of times. The gene calls are TRBV6-2 or TRBV6-3 and TRBJ2-1; possible D gene TRBD2, 6 bases. TRBJ2-7 matches the DNA end more closely, so the J call is doubtful. CDR3 length: 13 amino acids. Germline V lookup: CDR1 MNHEY, CDR2 SVGEGT. CDR3 amino acids: CASRRTIYNEQYF. CDR3 DNA sequence: TGTGCCAGCAGGCGGACTATCTACAATGAGCAGTACTTC.

The CDR3 sequence is CASSRSGSFLSYNEQFF. The CDR3, as DNA: TGTGCCAGCAGTAGATCCGGGTCCTTCCTCTCCTACAATGAGCAGTTCTTC. This rearrangement joins TRBV7-2 to TRBJ2-1; D unresolved. Germline V gene data show CDR1 as SGHTA and CDR2 as FQGNSA. V gave up 6 bases and J gave up 0 bases, with 18 bases separating them. This CDR3 comprises 17 residues.

This clonotype was observed many times. The chain has TRBV7-2 and TRBJ1-1, with TRBD1 identical over 7 bases. Germline V gene sequence: CDR1 SGHTA, CDR2 FQGNSA. V trimming: 5 bases; J trimming: 7 bases; junction bases outside the gene matches: 7. This CDR3 region has 13 residues. The CDR3 coding sequence is TGTGCCAGCAGCCGTGACAGGGTTAATGAAGCTTTCTTT. Amino acid sequence: CASSRDRVNEAFF. The whole variable domain, filled in from reference TRBV7-2 and TRBJ1-1, reads GAGVSQSPSNKVTEKGKDVELRCDPISGHTALYWYRQSLGQGLEFLIYFQGNSAPDKSGLPSDRFSAERTGGSVSTLTIQRTQQEDSAVYLCASSRDRVNEAFFGQGTRLTVV.

The J gene is TRBJ2-7, the V gene TRBV27; a possible D gene is TRBD1 (6 bases). Per the germline V gene, CDR1 is MNHEY and CDR2 is SMNVEV (reference sequence). V lost 5 bases, J lost 2 bases, and 13 bases lay in between. The CDR3 contains 14 residues. CDR3 in DNA: TGTGCCAGCAGTCTAGTTGAGGGGGCCTACGAGCAGTACTTC. Translating gives CASSLVEGAYEQYF.

This clonotype was observed a handful of times. The CDR3 DNA reads TGCAGTGCCAAGGGCTATTCCACAGATACGCAGTATTTT. Its protein is CSAKGYSTDTQYF. The J gene is TRBJ2-3, the V gene TRBV20-1; D gene uncertain. There are 13 residues in the CDR3. V lost 6 bases and J 2 bases, leaving 12 bases between the germline ends. CDR1 DFQATT and CDR2 SNEGSKA come from the germline V gene (reference sequence).

The chain links TRBV9 to TRBJ1-1, with D possibly being TRBD1 (5 bases). Trimming left V 6 bases short and J 1 base short, with 16 bases between. Germline lookup yields CDR1 SGDLS and CDR2 YYNGEE. The CDR3 extends over 15 amino acids. This CDR3 is CASTTSDKGNTEAFF. In nucleotides, the CDR3 is TGTGCCAGCACCACTTCGGACAAGGGGAACACTGAAGCTTTCTTT.

On this clonotype itself: This likely comes from a read error, as the CDR3 has no conserved phenylalanine or tryptophan at its end. This chain links TRBV20-1 with TRBJ1-4; a possible D gene is TRBD1 (6 bases). Trimming left V 6 bases short and J 8 bases short, with 16 bases between. The germline V gene has CDR1 DFQATT and CDR2 SNEGSKA (reference sequence). The CDR3 totals 13 residues. In DNA, the CDR3 is TGCAGTGCCACGGGACATCTGCAGGAAAAACTGTTTTTA. Translating it yields CSATGHLQEKLFL.

CDR3 residues: CSVCDRGEEKLFF. In DNA, the CDR3 is TGCAGCGTTTGCGACAGGGGAGAAGAAAAACTGTTTTTT. This chain connects TRBV29-1 to TRBJ1-4; 8 bases fit TRBD1. V gave up 5 bases and J gave up 8 bases; unmatched junction bases: 7. The CDR3 totals 13 residues. Per the germline V gene, CDR1 is SQVTM and CDR2 is ANQGSEA.

This clonotype appeared once. The chain links TRBV6-5 to TRBJ1-2, with D unresolved. The CDR3 extends over 15 amino acids. Per the germline V gene, CDR1 is MNHEY and CDR2 is SVGAGI. V lost 0 bases and J lost 9, with 17 bases in between. The CDR3 bases are TGTGCCAGCAGTTACTCTAACAGAGGGCAATATAGCTACACCTTC. Its protein product is CASSYSNRGQYSYTF.

This chain uses TRBV20-1 with TRBJ2-3; 9 nucleotides match TRBD2. The V and J ends lost 2 bases and 2 bases, in that order; junction bases with no gene match: 2. CDR3 length: 14 amino acids. Germline V gene sequence: CDR1 DFQATT, CDR2 SNEGSKA (reference sequence). The CDR3 sequence is CSARLAGLTDTQYF. CDR3 nucleotide sequence: TGCAGTGCTAGACTAGCGGGGCTCACAGATACGCAGTATTTT.

The chain employs TRBV5-8 and TRBJ2-3; D is possibly TRBD1 (6 bases). The length of the CDR3 is 16 residues. CDR1 is SGHTS and CDR2 is YDEGEE in the germline V gene. Deletions cut 4 bases from V and 6 bases from J, with 21 bases between. The CDR3 sequence is CASSPSSGALGDTQYF. The CDR3 DNA follows: TGTGCCAGCAGCCCAAGTTCAGGGGCTCTTGGGGATACGCAGTATTTT.

This clonotype was observed a handful of times. The chain joins TRBV20-1 to TRBJ1-1; D might be TRBD1 (5 bases). The germline V gene encodes CDR1 DFQATT and CDR2 SNEGSKA (reference sequence). Deletions cut 0 bases from V and 11 bases from J, with 10 bases between. The CDR3 is made up of 11 amino acids. Written as DNA, the CDR3 is TGCAGTGCTAGAGATTTGGGGCGGGCTTTCTTT. Amino acids: CSARDLGRAFF.

There are a few counts of this clonotype. The chain combines TRBV20-1 with TRBJ2-7; 7 bases are shared with TRBD1. Germline CDR1 and CDR2: DFQATT and SNEGSKA (reference sequence). The CDR3 contains 15 residues. After removal of 0 bases from V and 0 bases from J, the junction contained 5 bases not matched to a gene. This CDR3 is CSAREVTGVSYEQYF. As DNA, the CDR3 is TGCAGTGCTAGAGAAGTAACAGGGGTCTCCTACGAGCAGTACTTC.

This chain connects TRBV4-1 to TRBJ2-3, with D unresolved. Germline V gene data show CDR1 as MGHRA and CDR2 as YSYEKL. The CDR3 contains 16 residues. The V gene lost 4 bases and the J gene lost 6 bases, with 20 bases spanning the gap. The CDR3 nucleotides are TGCGCCAGCAGCCGGCGAGAGACGTTTGTTTTTGATACGCAGTATTTT. Translating gives CASSRRETFVFDTQYF.

This clonotype was picked up a small number of times. This rearrangement joins TRBV6-2 or TRBV6-3 to TRBJ2-1, with 12 bases matching TRBD2. This CDR3 region has 19 residues. Germline values: CDR1 MNHEY, CDR2 SVGEGT. Germline trimming cut 0 bases from V and 1 base from J; bases unmatched to any gene: 7. Here the CDR3 reads CASSYSPSGRVPSYNEQFF. The CDR3 nucleotides are TGTGCCAGCAGTTACTCCCCTAGCGGGAGGGTCCCATCCTACAATGAGCAGTTCTTC.

The sample holds many counts of this clonotype. The gene calls are TRBV29-1 and TRBJ2-1; a weak D match, TRBD2 (6 bases). Looked up from germline, CDR1 is SQVTM and CDR2 is ANQGSEA. The CDR3 runs 15 residues. V was shortened by 7 bases and J by 0 bases, with 16 bases between the two germline ends. CDR3 coding DNA: TGCAGCGCCGCCGGGACTCTCAGCTCCTACAATGAGCAGTTCTTC. This codes for CSAAGTLSSYNEQFF.

V and J are TRBV4-3 and TRBJ2-1, with D perhaps TRBD2 (6 bases). The length of the CDR3 is 15 residues. Germline CDR1 is LGHNA and CDR2 is YSLEER. Trimming removed 1 base at V and 8 bases at J, with 15 bases between. The CDR3 reads CASSQVVGGSHEQFF. The DNA of the CDR3 is TGCGCCAGCAGCCAAGTAGTGGGAGGTTCCCATGAGCAGTTCTTC.

About this clonotype: The junction departs from germline at one end; a sequencing error may be responsible. The chain's CDR3 is CSGEDSRGGNTF. The CDR3, as DNA: TGCAGCGGTGAAGACTCCAGGGGGGGAAACACCTTC. The chain has TRBV29-1 and TRBJ1-2, with TRBD1 matching 7 bases. This CDR3 spans 12 amino acids. Per germline, CDR1 SQVTM and CDR2 ANQGSEA.

This chain joins TRBV20-1 and TRBJ2-1; D tentatively fits TRBD1 or TRBD2 (5 bases each). The CDR3 length is 15 residues. Trimming removed 0 bases at V and 5 bases at J, with 14 bases between. Germline CDR1 reads DFQATT; CDR2 reads SNEGSKA (reference sequence). The CDR3 DNA reads TGCAGTGCTAGAGATTCGGCGAGGGGCGACAATGAGCAGTTCTTC. Translation: CSARDSARGDNEQFF.

CDR3 coding DNA: TGTGCCAGCAGTTTAGAAAGGGGTCCTGAAAAACTGTTTTTT. Protein: CASSLERGPEKLFF. The chain joins TRBV28 to TRBJ1-4; tentative D call: TRBD1 (5 bases). Trimming left V 2 bases short and J 7 bases short, with 11 bases between. This CDR3 has 14 amino acids. Looked up from germline, CDR1 is MDHEN and CDR2 is SYDVKM.